This T cell receptor (beta chain) was profiled in a study of beta chain features in type 1 diabetes. This clone turned up a few times. Other DNA sequences in this specimen translate into the identical CDR3. The CDR3 spans 13 residues. Trimming removed 5 bases at V and 4 bases at J, with 6 bases between. Germline assignment: CDR1 SGHTA and CDR2 FQGNSA. The whole isolated RNA underwent reverse transcription, so sequencing captured expressed TCRB transcripts. Reads from naive, central memory and regulatory T cell samples averaged roughly 3.6 million. The protocol was immunoSEQ multiplex PCR, while the TCRdb copy is restricted to in-frame clones and leaves out a portion. The sample consists of under 300,000 clones, under 8.5% of them appearing once.

The chain recombines TRBV7-2 with TRBJ2-6; D uncertain. This clonotype originated in a woman aged 18-29 years in good health. Sequencing was performed on central memory CD4+ T cells from blood. CDR3 sequence: CASSLGGANVLTF. CDR3 coding DNA: TGTGCCAGCAGCCTTGGGGGGGCCAACGTCCTGACTTTC.